One sample yielded the 9 T cell receptor beta chains listed below, sequenced in a study of blood T cell repertoires in COVID-19. Assay: immunoSEQ multiplex PCR; the TCRdb copy retains only in-frame clones and omits some. The sample lists approximately 18,000 clones; approximately 84% were seen once. The sequenced sample was peripheral blood. All receptors derive from a human donor with active COVID-19. The donor label of this sample is uncertain.

This clone was counted only a few times. Mismatch with germline at one junction end may stem from a read error. The chain employs TRBV7-9 and TRBJ1-5; weak D call: TRBD1 (5 bases). CDR1 is SEHNR and CDR2 is FQNEAQ in the germline V gene (reference sequence). CDR3 length equals 15 residues. The DNA for the CDR3 is TGTGCCAGCAGCGGGGGGGAGCGTAGCGATCAGCCCCAGCATTTT. It yields the protein CASSGGERSDQPQHF.

The V gene is TRBV29-1, the J gene TRBJ2-6; unclear D gene. CDR1 and CDR2 from the germline V gene are SQVTM and ANQGSEA. This CDR3 has 15 residues. V gave up 5 bases and J gave up 0 bases, with 11 bases separating them. This chain's CDR3 is CSVPRVSSGANVLTF. The CDR3 coding sequence is TGCAGCGTTCCCCGGGTTAGCTCTGGGGCCAACGTCCTGACTTTC.

This sequence joins TRBV6-2 or TRBV6-3 and TRBJ2-5; 9 bases agree with TRBD2. V lost 2 bases, J lost 0 bases, and 1 base stayed unmatched. Germline V CDR1 and CDR2: MNHEY, SVGEGT. The CDR3 is made up of 15 amino acids. The DNA for the CDR3 is TGTGCCAGCAGTTACCAGCGGGGGGACCAAGAGACCCAGTACTTC. It is translated as CASSYQRGDQETQYF.

The chain joins TRBV13 to TRBJ2-1; 13 positions match TRBD2. The CDR3 spans 19 residues. From germline, CDR1 is PRHDT and CDR2 FYEKMQ (reference sequence). Trimming took 5 bases from V and 0 from J; bases not matched to a gene: 10. The CDR3 region is CASSLSLGLAGNSYNEQFF. In nucleotides, the CDR3 is TGTGCCAGCAGCCTAAGCTTGGGACTAGCGGGAAACTCCTACAATGAGCAGTTCTTC.

The chain is built from TRBV21-1 and TRBJ2-3; TRBD2 is taken as the D call from the table, unchecked against the DNA. TRBV21-1 is marked as a pseudogene. The CDR3 is made up of 13 amino acids. Written as DNA, the CDR3 is TGTGCCAGCGAGGGCGGGGGCACAGATACGCAGTATTTT. Its protein is CASEGGGTDTQYF.

The chain couples TRBV9 to TRBJ1-2; 9 nucleotides align to TRBD1. From germline, CDR1 is SGDLS and CDR2 YYNGEE. This CDR3 is 15 amino acids long. With V trimmed by 3 bases and J by 6 bases, 9 bases remained unmatched. In DNA form, the CDR3 reads TGTGCCAGCAGCGCTAGGACAGGGGTTGCAAATGGCTACACCTTC. Amino acid sequence: CASSARTGVANGYTF.

The V and J genes are TRBV6-8 and TRBJ2-1, with 15 bases aligning to TRBD2. V lost 5 bases and J lost 6; bases outside the gene matches: 14. The germline CDR1 and CDR2 sequences are MNHGY and SAAAGT. This CDR3 region has 19 residues. CDR3 nucleotide sequence: TGTGCCAGCAGTCCTAGGACTAGCGGGGGGGTGGTTGCGTCCAATGAGCAGTTCTTC. Translation gives CASSPRTSGGVVASNEQFF.

The chain couples TRBV5-6 to TRBJ2-5, with TRBD2 identical over 13 bases. This CDR3 has 19 residues. V trimming: 3 bases; J trimming: 4 bases; junction bases outside the gene matches: 15. Germline CDR1 and CDR2: SGHDT and YYEEEE. The CDR3 DNA reads TGTGCCAGCAGCTCGAACACCGGGACTAGCGGGGAATACGCAGAGACCCAGTACTTC. Translation gives CASSSNTGTSGEYAETQYF.

The rearrangement joins TRBV28 to TRBJ2-1; D is unclear. The CDR3 totals 13 residues. Trimming removed 8 bases at V and 1 base at J, with 9 bases between. Germline-derived CDR1 and CDR2 are MDHEN and SYDVKM. CDR3 protein: CASLPLSYNEQFF. Here the CDR3 DNA reads TGTGCCAGCCTCCCCCTGTCCTACAATGAGCAGTTCTTC.